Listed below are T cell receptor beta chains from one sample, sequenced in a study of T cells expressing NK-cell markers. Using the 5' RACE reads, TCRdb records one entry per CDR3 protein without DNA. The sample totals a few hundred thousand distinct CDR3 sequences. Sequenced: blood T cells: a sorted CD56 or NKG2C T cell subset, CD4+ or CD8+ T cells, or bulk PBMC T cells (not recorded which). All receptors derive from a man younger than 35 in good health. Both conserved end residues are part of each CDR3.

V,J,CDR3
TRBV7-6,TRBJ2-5,CASSLDVGKYQETQYF
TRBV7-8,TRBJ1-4,CASSGRDRPPNYEKLFF
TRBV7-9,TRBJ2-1,CASSLDWTSGRNEQFF
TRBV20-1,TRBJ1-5,CSARGGPLNQPQHF
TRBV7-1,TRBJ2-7,CASSSPVAIPGQGPESSYEQYF
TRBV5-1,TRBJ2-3,CASSPGGAGDTQYF
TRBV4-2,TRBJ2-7,CASSQDQIGGYEQYF
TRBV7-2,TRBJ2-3,CASSPDRGRDTQYF
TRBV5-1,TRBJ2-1,CASISGGSGNEQFF
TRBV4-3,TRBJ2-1,CASSQDEIPGVYNEQFF
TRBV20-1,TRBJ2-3,CSGASSVGTDTQYF
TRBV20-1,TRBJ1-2,CSAREAGLEYGYTF
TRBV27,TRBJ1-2,CASSLRESMGGYTF
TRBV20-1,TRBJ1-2,CSARDHHRVGGWNYGYTF
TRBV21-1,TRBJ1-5,CASSKGTGRGHQPQHF
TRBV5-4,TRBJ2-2,CASSPTVAGELFF
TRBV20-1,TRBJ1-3,CSAGPDRGSGNTIYF
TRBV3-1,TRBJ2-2,CASSRGLAGHANTGELFF
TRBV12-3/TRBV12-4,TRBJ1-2,CASSLDGKPYGYTF
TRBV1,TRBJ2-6,CTSSHSGTSGSLGGANVLTF
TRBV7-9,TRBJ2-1,CASSLLAGGPDEQFF
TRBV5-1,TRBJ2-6,CASSLVGGPGAAGANVLTF
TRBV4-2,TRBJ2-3,CASSKRRRDTSTDTQYF
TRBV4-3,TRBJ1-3,CASSQGRGGFSGNTIYF
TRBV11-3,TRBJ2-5,CASSPGTGGPETQYF
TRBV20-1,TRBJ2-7,CSPLGVRGYEQYF
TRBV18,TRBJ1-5,CASSATGPNQPQHF
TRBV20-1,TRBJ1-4,CSASPTGTLEKLFF
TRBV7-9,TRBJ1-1,CASSLELQSEAFF
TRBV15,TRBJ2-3,CAPESRGVSDSDTQYF